Below, 19 T cell receptor beta chains from the same sample are listed, as sequenced in a study of blood T cell repertoires in COVID-19. Measured with immunoSEQ multiplex PCR; TCRdb has only the in-frame clones, and not every one. In the table there are 30,000 to 40,000 clones, 90% of which are singletons. Material for sequencing was peripheral blood. These receptors all come from a human donor in a cohort sampled during active COVID-19.

The V call is TRBV28, the J call TRBJ1-5; D remains unclear. Between the trimmed V and J ends, which lost 8 bases and 4 bases, there was a span of 12 bases. The germline V gene encodes CDR1 MDHEN and CDR2 SYDVKM. There are 13 residues in the CDR3. CDR3: CASHTAGNQPQHF. CDR3 bases: TGTGCCAGCCACACCGCCGGGAATCAGCCCCAGCATTTT.

This chain uses TRBV9 with TRBJ1-1; 8 nucleotides agree with TRBD1. The junction had 2 bases not matched to a gene; V was cut back by 0 bases and J by 1 base. Germline CDR1 is SGDLS and CDR2 is YYNGEE. This CDR3 has 15 amino acids. The CDR3 is CASSVGTGRNTEAFF. The CDR3 DNA sequence: TGTGCCAGCAGCGTAGGGACAGGGAGGAACACTGAAGCTTTCTTT.

This clone was observed once. The chain is built from TRBV5-1 and TRBJ2-7, with TRBD2 matching 9 bases. The CDR3 is 14 amino acids. V shed 5 bases and J 1 base; nucleotides not matched to a gene: 4. CDR1 is SGHRS, CDR2 YFSETQ, per germline. The CDR3 DNA is TGCGCCAGCAGACCCGGACTAGCGTCCTACGAGCAGTACTTC. Translated: CASRPGLASYEQYF.

This clone showed up just a few times. Other nucleotide sequences from this sample produce the same CDR3. The chain employs TRBV28 and TRBJ1-5, with 9 bases matching TRBD1. In germline, CDR1 is MDHEN, CDR2 SYDVKM. The CDR3 has 17 amino acids. J was trimmed by 1 base and V by 1 base; bases with no gene match: 5. Written as DNA, the CDR3 is TGTGCCAGCAGTTTATACGGACAGGGGATAAGCAATCAGCCCCAGCATTTT. Residues: CASSLYGQGISNQPQHF. Using reference TRBV28 and TRBJ1-5 for the parts outside the CDR3, the full variable domain is DVKVTQSSRYLVKRTGEKVFLECVQDMDHENMFWYRQDPGLGLRLIYFSYDVKMKEKGDIPEGYSVSREKKERFSLILESASTNQTSMYLCASSLYGQGISNQPQHFGDGTRLSIL.

J is TRBJ1-6 and V is TRBV28; D is unresolved. In germline, CDR1 is MDHEN, CDR2 SYDVKM. V lost 3 bases, J lost 6 bases, and 12 bases lay in between. CDR3 length: 15 residues. The CDR3 loop is CASSFSYSRNSPLHF. CDR3 DNA: TGTGCCAGCAGTTTCTCGTACAGCCGTAATTCACCCCTCCACTTT.

The J gene is TRBJ2-7, the V gene TRBV28, with D possibly TRBD1 on 6 matching bases. CDR1 and CDR2 (germline): MDHEN, SYDVKM. This CDR3 is 14 amino acids long. Trimming removed 3 bases from V and 2 bases from J, with 11 bases in between. The CDR3, as DNA: TGTGCCAGCAGTTTGCCAGGGGCGACCTACGAGCAGTACTTC. Translated, it gives CASSLPGATYEQYF.

The chain employs TRBV19 and TRBJ2-5; a weak D match, TRBD2 (6 bases). The germline gives CDR1 LNHDA, CDR2 SQIVND (reference sequence). CDR3 size: 15 residues. The germline V and J ends were trimmed by 2 bases and 3 bases, with 13 bases remaining between them. The CDR3, as DNA: TGTGCCAGTAGTATAACGGGAGTTGGCAAAGAGACCCAGTACTTC. Its translation is CASSITGVGKETQYF.

This clone was detected once. The rearrangement joins TRBV13 to TRBJ1-1, with D tentatively TRBD1 (5 bases). CDR3 length: 16 residues. The V and J ends lost 5 bases and 0 bases respectively, with 16 bases between them. CDR1 is PRHDT, CDR2 FYEKMQ, per germline (reference sequence). The CDR3 nucleotides are TGTGCCAGCAGCCACGGGGGAAGGGCCATGAACACTGAAGCTTTCTTT. This translates into CASSHGGRAMNTEAFF.

The V and J genes are TRBV27 and TRBJ1-1, with 8 bases aligning to TRBD1. V was pared by 4 bases and J by 3 bases, with 1 base of the junction left unmatched. CDR3 length: 13 residues. Germline-derived CDR1 and CDR2 are MNHEY and SMNVEV (reference sequence). The CDR3: CASSYRGDTEAFF. In DNA, the CDR3 is TGTGCCAGCAGTTACAGGGGGGACACTGAAGCTTTCTTT.

The rearrangement joins TRBV3-1 (or the pseudogene TRBV3-2) to TRBJ2-7; 7 positions match TRBD1. V was clipped by 1 base and J by 3 bases; unmatched bases: 3. Germline lookup yields CDR1 LGHDT and CDR2 YNNKEL (reference sequence). This CDR3 has 14 residues. CDR3 sequence (DNA): TGTGCCAGCAGCCAAGGACGGACAGGCTACGAGCAGTACTTC. This encodes CASSQGRTGYEQYF.

The gene calls are TRBV19 and TRBJ2-1; 10 positions agree with TRBD2. The CDR3 has 18 residues. Germline V lookup: CDR1 LNHDA, CDR2 SQIVND (reference sequence). The V segment lost 5 bases and the J segment 0 bases; nucleotides outside the gene matches: 10. CDR3 protein: CASSYGTSAPSSYNEQFF. The CDR3 DNA is TGTGCCAGTAGTTATGGGACTAGCGCTCCGAGCTCCTACAATGAGCAGTTCTTC.

The CDR3 DNA reads TGTGCCTGGAGTCCCCCCGGGGGGGGAGGGACTGAAGCTTTCTTT. It specifies CAWSPPGGGGTEAFF. The chain carries TRBV30 and TRBJ1-1; possibly TRBD1 for D (5 bases). The germline V and J ends were trimmed by 2 bases and 5 bases, with 18 bases remaining between them. CDR3 size: 15 residues. The germline gives CDR1 GTSNPN, CDR2 SVGIG (reference sequence).

The chain links TRBV7-2 to TRBJ1-4; D possibly corresponds to TRBD1 (5 bases). The germline V gene has CDR1 SGHTA and CDR2 FQGNSA. The V and J ends lost 7 bases and 4 bases respectively, with 13 bases between them. The CDR3 contains 14 residues. CDR3 amino acids: CASNLGARNEKLFF. CDR3 coding DNA: TGTGCCAGCAACCTAGGGGCTCGTAATGAAAAACTGTTTTTT.

V usage is TRBV6-1 and J usage is TRBJ1-5, with TRBD1 identical over 10 bases. Germline loops: CDR1 MNHNS, CDR2 SASEGT. Trimming took 4 bases from V and 0 from J; bases not matched to a gene: 12. CDR3 size: 19 residues. CDR3 coding DNA: TGTGCCAGCAGTGTCCCGGGACAGGGGATCCCTTATAGCAATCAGCCCCAGCATTTT. Translated, it gives CASSVPGQGIPYSNQPQHF.

This chain uses TRBV19 with TRBJ1-1, with D hard to call. There are 13 residues in the CDR3. Trimming left V 5 bases short and J 1 base short, with 8 bases between. The germline CDR1 and CDR2 sequences are LNHDA and SQIVND (reference sequence). CDR3: CASSRTGNTEAFF. The CDR3 nucleotides read TGTGCCAGTAGTCGGACTGGGAACACTGAAGCTTTCTTT.

CDR3 region: CASSLFGGGTSGTLSYEQYF. The CDR3, as DNA: TGTGCCAGCAGTTTATTCGGGGGGGGGACTAGCGGGACTCTCTCCTACGAGCAGTACTTC. V and J are TRBV27 and TRBJ2-7; 13 nucleotides agree with TRBD2. Trimming removed 1 base from V and 0 bases from J; junction bases left unmatched: 12. The length of the CDR3 is 20 residues. Germline-derived CDR1 and CDR2 are MNHEY and SMNVEV (reference sequence).

V usage is TRBV6-4 and J usage is TRBJ2-1; 9 bases are a match to TRBD2. The germline V gene encodes CDR1 MRHNA and CDR2 SNTAGT. CDR3 length equals 16 residues. V shed 6 bases and J 5 bases; nucleotides not matched to a gene: 11. The CDR3 spells CASSGQPGLANNEQFF. As DNA, the CDR3 is TGTGCCAGCAGCGGCCAGCCGGGACTAGCTAACAATGAGCAGTTCTTC.

The genes are TRBV30 and TRBJ2-7; TRBD2 matches 7 bases. The germline V gene encodes CDR1 GTSNPN and CDR2 SVGIG (reference sequence). V lost 5 bases to trimming and J lost 10 bases; unmatched junction nucleotides: 23. The CDR3 is 16 residues long. The CDR3 sequence: CAWGGVERGLPTEQYF. The CDR3, as DNA: TGTGCCTGGGGAGGCGTCGAGCGGGGACTCCCTACGGAACAGTACTTC. Complete variable domain (other parts from reference TRBV30 and TRBJ2-7): SQTIHQWPATLVQPVGSPLSLECTVEGTSNPNLYWYRQAAGRGLQLLFYSVGIGQISSEVPQNLSASRPQDRQFILSSKKLLLSDSGFYLCAWGGVERGLPTEQYFGPGTRLTVT.

The chain couples TRBV27 to TRBJ1-3; TRBD1 matches 8 bases. CDR1 MNHEY and CDR2 SMNVEV come from the germline V gene (reference sequence). The CDR3 has 18 amino acids. Trimming removed 8 bases from V and 0 bases from J; junction bases left unmatched: 15. Here the CDR3 DNA reads TGTGCCAGCGTAATTCTAAGGGACAGGCTAAGCTCTGGAAACACCATATATTTT. Translation: CASVILRDRLSSGNTIYF.